This TCR beta chain was identified during a study of shared clonotypes between healthy human individuals. Study conclusions and caveats: Incompleteness in sorted-subset sequencing, despite large depth, was shown by rarefaction. When naive CD4 clonotypes were compared across a few donors, about 5% were shared.

Naive CD8 cells comprised CD45RO-negative, CCR7-positively selected cells, excluding terminally differentiated effector memory CD45RA+ cells. Germline V gene sequence: CDR1 MDHEN, CDR2 SYDVKM. V lost 3 bases and J 4 bases, leaving 10 bases between the germline ends. The CDR3 loop spans 15 amino acids. Profiling relied on immunoSEQ multiplex PCR, and the TCRdb table lists in-frame clones only, not all of them. The table has about 1,800,000 clones, about 95% seen once. Concerning this clone: Its specificity is not known.

The sample was naive CD8+ T cells sorted from blood. The J gene is TRBJ1-6, the V gene TRBV28, with TRBD1 as a possible D gene (5 bases). This sequence was found in a man aged 18-30 years in good health. The CDR3 sequence is CASSLRQMYNSPLHF. CDR3 nucleotides: TGTGCCAGCAGTTTGCGACAGATGTATAATTCACCCCTCCACTTT.